The 21 T cell receptor beta chains listed next were all sequenced from one sample in a study of cytomegalovirus exposure and HLA in healthy donors. Assay: immunoSEQ multiplex PCR; the TCRdb copy retains only in-frame clones and omits some. The sample carries some 50,000 clones, approximately 95% recorded once. Material for sequencing was PBMCs. The receptors shown here come from a woman between 18 and 30 years old in good health and CMV-seropositive.

The J gene is TRBJ2-4, the V gene TRBV28; 11 bases fit TRBD1. CDR1 is MDHEN, CDR2 SYDVKM, per germline. With V trimmed by 1 base and J by 7 bases, 3 bases remained unmatched. CDR3 length equals 15 residues. The CDR3, as DNA: TGTGCCAGCAGTTTATCCGGACAGGGGGCTAACATTCAGTACTTC. Its translation is CASSLSGQGANIQYF. Supplemented by reference TRBV28 and TRBJ2-4, the full variable domain reads DVKVTQSSRYLVKRTGEKVFLECVQDMDHENMFWYRQDPGLGLRLIYFSYDVKMKEKGDIPEGYSVSREKKERFSLILESASTNQTSMYLCASSLSGQGANIQYFGAGTRLSVL.

This clone occurred a few times. The chain carries TRBV30 and TRBJ1-4; D remains ambiguous. The CDR3 length is 16 residues. Trimming removed 4 bases at V and 0 bases at J, with 15 bases between. CDR1 and CDR2 (germline): GTSNPN, SVGIG (reference sequence). The CDR3 reads CAWTQLEIATNEKLFF. The DNA for the CDR3 is TGTGCCTGGACCCAACTCGAAATCGCAACTAATGAAAAACTGTTTTTT.

The count of this clone is one. The V call is TRBV4-1, the J call TRBJ1-1; no reliable D call. Trimming took 4 bases from V and 1 from J, leaving 10 bases between them. Looked up from germline, CDR1 is MGHRA and CDR2 is YSYEKL. This CDR3 is 14 amino acids long. The CDR3 nucleotides read TGCGCCAGCAGCCTCACAGTCGGGAACACTGAAGCTTTCTTT. This codes for CASSLTVGNTEAFF.

The chain has TRBV6-1 and TRBJ2-5, with 12 bases identical to TRBD1. Per the germline V gene, CDR1 is MNHNS and CDR2 is SASEGT. The CDR3 has 14 amino acids. After removal of 10 bases from V and 5 bases from J, the junction contained 8 bases not matched to a gene. The CDR3 region is CAITGQGAGETQYF. CDR3 nucleotide sequence: TGTGCCATCACGGGACAGGGGGCTGGGGAGACCCAGTACTTC.

The V gene is TRBV5-8, the J gene TRBJ1-5, with D possibly being TRBD1 (6 bases). The CDR3 consists of 15 residues. Germline-derived CDR1 and CDR2 are SGHTS and YDEGEE. V lost 2 bases and J lost 1, with 10 bases in between. This CDR3 is CASSFLRGSNQPQHF. For the CDR3, the DNA is TGTGCCAGCAGCTTCCTCAGGGGCAGCAATCAGCCCCAGCATTTT. Full variable domain (rest looked up from reference TRBV5-8 and TRBJ1-5): EAGVTQSPTHLIKTRGQQATLRCSPISGHTSVYWYQQALGLGLQFLLWYDEGEERNRGNFPPRFSGRQFPNYSSELNVNALELEDSALYLCASSFLRGSNQPQHFGDGTRLSIL.

The CDR3 DNA reads as TGTGCCAGCAGCCAACCGGGGGCGGGAGGGAAAGAGACCCAGTACTTC. Translating it yields CASSQPGAGGKETQYF. The rearrangement links TRBV5-4 to TRBJ2-5; 9 positions agree with TRBD2. V shed 4 bases, J shed 3 bases, and the junction held 10 bases outside the gene matches. This CDR3 spans 16 amino acids. Germline V gene sequence: CDR1 SGHNT, CDR2 YYREEE (reference sequence).

This chain connects TRBV25-1 to TRBJ2-1, with 11 bases matching TRBD2. Per the germline V gene, CDR1 is MGHDK and CDR2 is SYGVNS. Trimming took 4 bases from V and 7 from J; bases not matched to a gene: 9. The CDR3 runs to 16 residues. The CDR3 sequence: CASSALSTSGKNEQFF. CDR3 bases: TGTGCCAGCAGTGCCCTCTCGACTAGCGGGAAGAATGAGCAGTTCTTC.

This clone showed up just once. The rearrangement uses TRBV6-5 and TRBJ2-3; weak D call: TRBD2 (6 bases). V was cut by 2 bases and J by 3 bases, with 15 bases left in between. The CDR3 is 16 amino acids. CDR1 is MNHEY, CDR2 SVGAGI, per germline. CDR3 sequence reads: CASSYSTGAGTDTQYF. The CDR3 DNA sequence: TGTGCCAGCAGTTACAGCACGGGAGCGGGTACAGATACGCAGTATTTT.

This sequence joins TRBV19 and TRBJ1-2, with 8 positions matching TRBD1. This CDR3 has 15 amino acids. J gave up 6 bases and V 0 bases, and 6 bases lay outside the gene matches. Germline CDR1 and CDR2: LNHDA and SQIVND (reference sequence). The CDR3 sequence is CASSIEETGAHGYTF. The CDR3 bases are TGTGCCAGTAGTATAGAGGAGACAGGGGCGCATGGCTACACCTTC.

This chain connects TRBV5-1 to TRBJ1-1; 11 nucleotides agree with TRBD1. The V gene end was trimmed by 2 bases and the J gene end by 1 base; junction bases not matched to a gene: 4. The CDR3 is made up of 16 amino acids. The germline V gene encodes CDR1 SGHRS and CDR2 YFSETQ. The CDR3 nucleotides read TGCGCCAGCAGCTTCCGGGACAGGGGGAAGAACACTGAAGCTTTCTTT. Translated: CASSFRDRGKNTEAFF.

J is TRBJ2-1 and V is TRBV6-5, with 9 bases matching TRBD2. CDR3 size: 15 residues. Germline values: CDR1 MNHEY, CDR2 SVGAGI. With V trimmed by 6 bases and J by 5 bases, 8 bases remained unmatched. CDR3 DNA sequence: TGTGCCAGCAGCCAAGGACTAGCGTGGGACAATGAGCAGTTCTTC. Translating gives CASSQGLAWDNEQFF.

The chain is built from TRBV7-9 and TRBJ2-5; 10 bases match TRBD1. CDR1 and CDR2 from the germline V gene are SEHNR and FQNEAQ (reference sequence). The length of the CDR3 is 14 residues. J gave up 4 bases and V 4 bases, and 3 bases lay outside the gene matches. The CDR3 nucleotides are TGTGCCAGCAGCTCCCGGACAGGGGGAGAGACCCAGTACTTC. Residues: CASSSRTGGETQYF.

V is TRBV5-1 and J is TRBJ1-4; 8 positions agree with TRBD1. Germline V gene lookup returns CDR1 SGHRS and CDR2 YFSETQ. With 5 bases clipped from V and 8 bases from J, the junction kept 11 bases outside the gene matches. CDR3 length: 15 amino acids. The CDR3 here is CASRPGTGLGEKLFF. For the CDR3, the DNA is TGCGCCAGCAGGCCAGGGACAGGCCTCGGGGAAAAACTGTTTTTT.

The chain carries TRBV18 and TRBJ1-1; D unclear. CDR3 length equals 15 residues. CDR1 is KGHSH and CDR2 is LQKENI in the germline V gene. V was cut by 0 bases and J by 0 bases, with 8 bases left in between. In nucleotides, the CDR3 is TGTGCCAGCTCACCACCGTCGCGAATGAACACTGAAGCTTTCTTT. Its translation: CASSPPSRMNTEAFF.

The chain carries TRBV7-2 and TRBJ1-5; D might be TRBD1 (5 bases). V was pared by 1 base and J by 9 bases, with 16 bases between. Germline CDR1 and CDR2: SGHTA and FQGNSA. The length of the CDR3 is 15 residues. As DNA, the CDR3 is TGTGCCAGCAGCTTAGATCGGCAGGGAGGGACGCCCCAGCATTTT. This encodes CASSLDRQGGTPQHF.

The CDR3 sequence is CASSPLPVGLAGPGYEQYF. Written as DNA, the CDR3 is TGTGCCAGCTCACCACTACCCGTGGGACTAGCGGGTCCTGGCTACGAGCAGTACTTC. The rearrangement joins TRBV18 to TRBJ2-7, with 12 bases fitting TRBD2. The V and J ends lost 1 base and 3 bases, in that order; junction bases with no gene match: 13. Germline CDR1 KGHSH, CDR2 LQKENI. This CDR3 is built from 19 residues.

V and J are TRBV27 and TRBJ2-1; TRBD2 is a possible D gene (6 bases). The V gene lost 7 bases and the J gene lost 1 base, with 17 bases spanning the gap. The CDR3 covers 16 residues. The V gene's germline CDR1 is MNHEY and CDR2 SMNVEV (reference sequence). The CDR3, as DNA: TGTGCCAGCACTTGGGGGGACCCCTCGTCCTACAATGAGCAGTTCTTC. Translated, it gives CASTWGDPSSYNEQFF.

J is TRBJ2-3 and V is TRBV2; TRBD2 aligns across 11 bases. This CDR3 is built from 17 residues. Germline CDR1 is SNHLY and CDR2 is FYNNEI. The junction had 11 bases not matched to a gene; V was cut back by 4 bases and J by 5 bases. CDR3 nucleotide sequence: TGTGCCAGCAGTGTTACGTCTCGGCTAGCGGGAGGAGATACGCAGTATTTT. It encodes CASSVTSRLAGGDTQYF.

V usage is TRBV4-2 and J usage is TRBJ2-2, with TRBD2 as a possible D gene (5 bases). Per germline, CDR1 LGHNA and CDR2 YNFKEQ. The germline V and J ends were trimmed by 4 bases and 5 bases, with 17 bases remaining between them. This CDR3 has 16 residues. DNA for the CDR3: TGTGCCAGCAGCCCCGAGCAGGCGGGTAGGACCGGGGAGCTGTTTTTT. It codes for CASSPEQAGRTGELFF.

This rearrangement joins TRBV28 to TRBJ2-7; perhaps TRBD1 as D (6 bases). The V gene's germline CDR1 is MDHEN and CDR2 SYDVKM. V lost 5 bases, J lost 7 bases, and 18 bases lay in between. This CDR3 has 14 amino acids. Here the CDR3 DNA reads TGTGCCAGCAGTGGCTCAGGGGCGGTTAGGGAGCAGTACTTC. Its protein product is CASSGSGAVREQYF. Using reference TRBV28 and TRBJ2-7 for the parts outside the CDR3, the full variable domain is DVKVTQSSRYLVKRTGEKVFLECVQDMDHENMFWYRQDPGLGLRLIYFSYDVKMKEKGDIPEGYSVSREKKERFSLILESASTNQTSMYLCASSGSGAVREQYFGPGTRLTVT.

The gene calls are TRBV9 and TRBJ2-7, with a tentative D call TRBD1 (5 bases). The V and J ends lost 3 bases and 0 bases respectively, with 16 bases between them. The germline V gene encodes CDR1 SGDLS and CDR2 YYNGEE. The CDR3 has 16 amino acids. CDR3 amino acids: CASSETAITSSYEQYF. As DNA, the CDR3 is TGTGCCAGCAGCGAGACAGCGATAACGAGCTCCTACGAGCAGTACTTC. Full variable domain (outside the CDR3, taken from reference TRBV9 and TRBJ2-7): DSGVTQTPKHLITATGQRVTLRCSPRSGDLSVYWYQQSLDQGLQFLIQYYNGEERAKGNILERFSAQQFPDLHSELNLSSLELGDSALYFCASSETAITSSYEQYFGPGTRLTVT.